The 20 T cell receptor beta chains listed next were all sequenced from one sample in a study of blood T cells in healthy people across ages. Using a J-beta primer mix together with a sample-barcoded 5' primer, a second PCR was run for roughly 6 to 11 cycles. TCRdb reanalysed the 5' RACE reads using MiXCR and keeps one entry per CDR3 protein. The table records about 800,000 distinct CDR3 sequences, 55% to 75% of them present only once. Sequenced sample: blood. All receptors derive from a man in his thirties or forties in good health.

The gene calls are TRBV12-3 or TRBV12-4 and TRBJ2-1; 8 bases are shared with TRBD2. Trimming took 6 bases from V and 9 from J; bases not matched to a gene: 13. The CDR3 has 15 amino acids. The CDR3 loop reads CASSPLGTSRGEQFF. CDR3 bases: TGTGCCAGCAGCCCCCTTGGGACTAGTAGGGGTGAGCAGTTCTTC.

This chain links TRBV3-1 with TRBJ1-2; 8 nucleotides match TRBD1. The V and J ends lost 1 base and 4 bases, in that order; junction bases with no gene match: 8. This CDR3 contains 16 residues. Germline V gene lookup returns CDR1 LGHDT and CDR2 YNNKEL (reference sequence). CDR3: CASSQVTGGRLYGYTF. CDR3 bases: TGTGCCAGCAGCCAAGTTACAGGGGGTCGTCTCTATGGCTACACCTTC.

This clonotype was seen a handful of times. This chain joins TRBV9 and TRBJ2-3, with 10 bases that match TRBD2. The CDR3 sequence is 15 residues long. Unmatched junction bases numbered 8, after V lost 8 bases and J lost 2 bases. CDR1 SGDLS and CDR2 YYNGEE come from the germline V gene. The CDR3 DNA reads TGTGCCAGTAAGGTAGGACTAGCGGACACAGATACGCAGTATTTT. Translated, it gives CASKVGLADTDTQYF. The variable domain in full, with the rest retrieved from reference TRBV9 and TRBJ2-3, is DSGVTQTPKHLITATGQRVTLRCSPRSGDLSVYWYQQSLDQGLQFLIQYYNGEERAKGNILERFSAQQFPDLHSELNLSSLELGDSALYFCASKVGLADTDTQYFGPGTRLTVL.

This chain uses TRBV4-2 with TRBJ2-1; the match to TRBD2 covers 7 bases. CDR1 is LGHNA and CDR2 is YNFKEQ in the germline V gene. The CDR3 loop spans 15 amino acids. V was pared by 5 bases and J by 4 bases, with 8 bases of the junction left unmatched. CDR3 nucleotides: TGTGCCAGCAGCTTGGGACTACCGGAGTACAATGAGCAGTTCTTC. Its protein product is CASSLGLPEYNEQFF.

The chain is built from TRBV5-6 and TRBJ1-2, with D perhaps TRBD1 (6 bases). Trimming took off 2 bases at V and 0 bases at J, with 8 bases between the two ends. Per the germline V gene, CDR1 is SGHDT and CDR2 is YYEEEE. The CDR3 runs to 14 residues. CDR3 residues: CASSLRDTNYGYTF. CDR3 nucleotide sequence: TGTGCCAGCAGCTTACGGGACACTAACTATGGCTACACCTTC.

On this clonotype: A read error may produce the germline difference seen at one junction end. V gene TRBV9 combines with J gene TRBJ2-1; TRBD2 aligns across 8 bases. Per germline, CDR1 SGDLS and CDR2 YYNGEE. CDR3 length: 13 amino acids. CDR3 nucleotide sequence: TGTGCCAGCAGCTCACGGACTAGCAATGAACAGTTCTTC. Translation: CASSSRTSNEQFF.

The J gene is TRBJ1-2, the V gene TRBV20-1; D call uncertain. The CDR3 is 12 residues long. The V gene's germline CDR1 is DFQATT and CDR2 SNEGSKA (reference sequence). V was trimmed by 3 bases and J by 2 bases, leaving 7 bases between them. CDR3 nucleotide sequence: TGCAGTGCTAGTAGGCTGAACTATGGCTACACCTTC. This gives the protein CSASRLNYGYTF.

This clonotype showed up just a few times. V usage is TRBV9 and J usage is TRBJ2-4, with 10 nucleotides matching TRBD1. The DNA end favors TRBJ2-7, so the J call may be wrong. This CDR3 is 14 amino acids long. Germline V gene data show CDR1 as SGDLS and CDR2 as YYNGEE. CDR3 DNA sequence: TGTGCCAGCAGCCCAGCAGGGACAGGGGACGAGCAGTACTTC. This encodes CASSPAGTGDEQYF.

The chain combines TRBV27 with TRBJ2-5, with 12 bases identical to TRBD1. This CDR3 comprises 15 residues. Germline CDR1 MNHEY, CDR2 SMNVEV (reference sequence). V shed 4 bases, J shed 13 bases, and the junction held 13 bases outside the gene matches. DNA of the CDR3: TGTGCCAGCAGTTCTATGGGGACAGGGGGCGCTGGGTGGTACTTC. Protein product: CASSSMGTGGAGWYF.

The table lists this clonotype with many counts. The chain joins TRBV20-1 to TRBJ2-5; D gene ambiguous. V lost 4 bases and J 5 bases, leaving 8 bases between the germline ends. Germline V gives CDR1 DFQATT, CDR2 SNEGSKA (reference sequence). This CDR3 spans 11 amino acids. The CDR3 protein is CSATAGETQYF. The CDR3 DNA reads TGCAGTGCTACGGCCGGGGAGACCCAGTACTTC.

This clonotype was counted a few times. This chain uses TRBV9 with TRBJ2-7; D not certain. The V gene lost 3 bases and the J gene lost 6 bases, with 19 bases spanning the gap. Germline V gene data show CDR1 as SGDLS and CDR2 as YYNGEE. This CDR3 spans 15 amino acids. The CDR3 nucleotides are TGTGCCAGCAGCGAAGGGTCTATTTGGGGTCCCGAGCAGTACTTC. Translated: CASSEGSIWGPEQYF.

V usage is TRBV9 and J usage is TRBJ2-5; 8 positions agree with TRBD2. The CDR3 covers 16 residues. J lost 11 bases, V lost 0 bases, and 15 bases had no gene match. Germline V CDR1 and CDR2: SGDLS, YYNGEE. CDR3 amino acids: CASSVAVGTSRVEQYF. The CDR3 coding sequence is TGTGCCAGCAGCGTAGCCGTAGGGACTAGTAGGGTTGAGCAGTACTTC.

V is TRBV3-1 and J is TRBJ2-1, with no clear D. The CDR3 covers 15 residues. CDR1 and CDR2 from the germline V gene are LGHDT and YNNKEL (reference sequence). V was clipped by 1 base and J by 5 bases, with 12 bases between them. This chain's CDR3 is CASSQVSRRDNEQFF. Written as DNA, the CDR3 is TGTGCCAGCAGCCAAGTATCCCGGCGTGACAATGAGCAGTTCTTC.

The rearrangement links TRBV14 to TRBJ2-7; perhaps TRBD1 as D (5 bases). The CDR3 runs 13 residues. Germline-derived CDR1 and CDR2 are SGHDN and FVKESK. Trimming shortened V by 4 bases and J by 6 bases, and 13 bases separated the two germline ends. The CDR3 region is CASSREAGREQYF. Here the CDR3 DNA reads TGTGCCAGCAGCCGAGAGGCAGGGCGCGAGCAGTACTTC.

This clonotype was seen a few times. The rearrangement uses TRBV2 and TRBJ1-2; 7 bases align to TRBD1. J was trimmed by 4 bases and V by 5 bases; bases with no gene match: 7. Germline assignment: CDR1 SNHLY and CDR2 FYNNEI. CDR3 length: 14 residues. CDR3 bases: TGTGCCAGCAGTTCCGCGGGACAGAGCTATGGCTACACCTTC. The encoded protein is CASSSAGQSYGYTF.

A few counts support this clonotype. This sequence joins TRBV7-9 and TRBJ2-3, with 11 positions matching TRBD2. In germline, CDR1 is SEHNR, CDR2 FQNEAQ (reference sequence). This CDR3 has 18 residues. V shed 5 bases and J 3 bases; nucleotides not matched to a gene: 13. The CDR3 coding sequence is TGTGCCAGCAGCGTTTTCTCTGGACTAGCGGGTAGAACAGATACGCAGTATTTT. Protein product: CASSVFSGLAGRTDTQYF.

V is TRBV20-1 and J is TRBJ2-1, with 8 nucleotides matching TRBD2. With 7 bases clipped from V and 0 bases from J, the junction kept 8 bases outside the gene matches. Per germline, CDR1 DFQATT and CDR2 SNEGSKA (reference sequence). This CDR3 contains 15 residues. The CDR3: CSVTPGTSSYNEQFF. CDR3 bases: TGCAGTGTTACTCCCGGGACTAGCTCCTACAATGAGCAGTTCTTC.

This clonotype was detected only a few times. The chain employs TRBV20-1 and TRBJ2-1; no firm D call. The CDR3 has 11 amino acids. The germline V gene encodes CDR1 DFQATT and CDR2 SNEGSKA (reference sequence). Trimming stripped 3 bases from V and 15 bases from J, with 15 bases between. The CDR3 region is CSARIGRYLFF. CDR3 in DNA: TGCAGTGCTAGGATAGGACGGTATCTGTTCTTC.

This clonotype showed up just a few times. The CDR3 region has the DNA TGTGCCAGCAGCCAGACTTCGGGACAGGGGGTGGCTGGCATTACGCAGTATTTT. It translates to CASSQTSGQGVAGITQYF. The chain is built from TRBV7-2 and TRBJ2-3, with 11 bases aligning to TRBD1. Germline values: CDR1 SGHTA, CDR2 FQGNSA. Trimming took 5 bases from V and 8 from J; bases not matched to a gene: 18. The CDR3 extends over 18 amino acids.

The chain is built from TRBV28 and TRBJ2-7; D may be TRBD2 (6 bases). V lost 3 bases to trimming and J lost 5 bases, with 14 bases between them. This CDR3 is 14 amino acids long. Germline values: CDR1 MDHEN, CDR2 SYDVKM. The CDR3 region is CASSFSGGNHEQYF. The CDR3 bases are TGTGCCAGCAGTTTTTCCGGAGGGAACCACGAGCAGTACTTC.